A selection of T cell receptor beta chains follows, all from one sample in a study of shared clonotypes between healthy human individuals. Clones were sequenced by immunoSEQ multiplex PCR, and TCRdb holds only the in-frame ones, with some missing. The sample holds fewer than 1 million clones, 90% to 98% seen once. The sequencing input was naive CD8+ T cells sorted from blood. The receptors were gathered from a man aged 25 to 40 in good health. CDR3s include the opening cysteine and the closing phenylalanine or tryptophan. For some rows the clone size is stated as once, few or many, or as a class when expanded; others skip it.

>TRBJ2-3|.|TRBV27
CASSARLAGEGGTDTQYF
>TRBJ2-7|.|TRBV11-3
CASSHSGRIEQYF
>TRBJ1-1|.|TRBV7-6
CASSLVGGSLNTEAFF
>TRBJ2-4|.|TRBV6-1
CASSAWDRDHLLAKNIQYF
>TRBJ2-4|.|TRBV27
CASSSLGPGNIQYF
>TRBJ2-1|.|TRBV5-4
CASHREGLGNEQFF
>TRBJ1-5|.|TRBV27
CASSPQGPNQPQHF
>TRBJ2-1|.|TRBV7-6
CASSFAAGTSGRRGSHEQFF
>TRBJ2-7|.|TRBV28
CASSYGGSKAGGYEQYF
>TRBJ1-1|.|TRBV10-3
CAISESRQKNTEAFF
>TRBJ2-1|.|TRBV7-9
CASSLRAVVEQFF
>TRBJ2-3|.|TRBV27
CASSFHPQYF
>TRBJ2-7|.|TRBV7-9
CASSLQPEADEQYF
>TRBJ1-1|.|TRBV6-5
CASSLANTEAFF
>TRBJ1-5|.|TRBV15
CATSTSGNQPQHF
>TRBJ1-2|.|TRBV10-3
CAIMSGPDRGTYGYTF
>TRBJ1-5|.|TRBV27
CASSTTGGLSQPQHF
>TRBJ2-4|.|TRBV7-8
CASSQGGGASKNIQYF
>TRBJ2-2|.|TRBV28
CASGSGGRVNTGELFF
>TRBJ1-5|.|TRBV19
CASRIGTGGDQPQHF
>TRBJ2-5|.|TRBV7-9
CASSLSGSGETQYF
>TRBJ2-1|once|TRBV5-1
CASSLRTGSVRDNEQFF
>TRBJ2-3|few|TRBV10-1
CANLATDTQYF
>TRBJ2-2|.|TRBV28
CASTPAGDINGELFF
>TRBJ1-4|.|TRBV7-9
CASTPRGNRDEKLFF
>TRBJ1-5|.|TRBV5-6
CASSLGQGSHQPQHF
>TRBJ1-1|.|TRBV7-9
CASSHASGEAFF
>TRBJ2-5|.|TRBV6-5
CASSWNRQNQETQYF
>TRBJ1-4|once|TRBV30
CAQRDRANEKLFF
>TRBJ2-7|.|TRBV30
CAWSEHSYEQYF
>TRBJ2-3|.|TRBV10-1
CASSEDRPSTDTQYF
>TRBJ1-1|.|TRBV5-5
CASSTGTAEAFF
>TRBJ2-1|.|TRBV14
CASGSPHNEQFF
>TRBJ2-2|.|TRBV9
CASSPGTGGRTGELFF
>TRBJ2-7|.|TRBV10-2
CASLFPDRSSYEQYF
>TRBJ2-7|.|TRBV27
CASSHTGTQTYEQYF